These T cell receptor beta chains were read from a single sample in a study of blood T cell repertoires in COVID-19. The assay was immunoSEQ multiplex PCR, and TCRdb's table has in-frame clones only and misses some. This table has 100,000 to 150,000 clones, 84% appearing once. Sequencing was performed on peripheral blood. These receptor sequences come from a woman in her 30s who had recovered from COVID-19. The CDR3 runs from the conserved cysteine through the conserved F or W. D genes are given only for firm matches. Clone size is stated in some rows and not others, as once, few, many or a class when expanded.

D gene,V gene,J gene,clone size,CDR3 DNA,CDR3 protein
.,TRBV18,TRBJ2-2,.,TGTGCCAGCTCACCAACAGGATACCTCAACACCGGGGAGCTGTTTTTT,CASSPTGYLNTGELFF
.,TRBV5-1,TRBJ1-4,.,TGCGCCAGCAGCTTGGAGGGGACTAATGAAAAACTGTTTTTT,CASSLEGTNEKLFF
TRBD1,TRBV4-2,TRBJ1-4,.,TGTGCCAGCAGCTCCCTCAGCAGGGGGTTAGCTAATGAAAAACTGTTTTTT,CASSSLSRGLANEKLFF
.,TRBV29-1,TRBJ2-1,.,TGCAGCGGCGACGGGGAAGGGAAAAACAATGAGCAGTTCTTC,CSGDGEGKNNEQFF
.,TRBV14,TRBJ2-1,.,TGTGCCAGCAGCCGGGCAAGAGGGGGGGCAATTGCCTCCTACAATGAGCAGTTCTTC,CASSRARGGAIASYNEQFF
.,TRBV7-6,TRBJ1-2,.,TGTGCCAGCAGCTTAGCCAGTGGGCAGGGCGACTATGGCTACACCTTC,CASSLASGQGDYGYTF
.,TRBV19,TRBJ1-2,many,TGTGCCAGTAAGGAGGACTTCTATGGCTACACCTTC,CASKEDFYGYTF
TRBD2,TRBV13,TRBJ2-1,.,TGTGCCAGCAGCCGGCAGACTAGCGGAGACTACAATGAGCAGTTCTTC,CASSRQTSGDYNEQFF
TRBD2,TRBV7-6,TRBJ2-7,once,TGTGCCAGCAGCCCGACTAGCGGGGGGACCTACGAGCAGTACTTC,CASSPTSGGTYEQYF
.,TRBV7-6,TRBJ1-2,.,TGTGCCAGCAGCTCTGGACAGAATTTACCTCTCACCTTC,CASSSGQNLPLTF
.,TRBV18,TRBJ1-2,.,TGTGCCAGCTCCGAAGCAGAGGGAAGCTACACCTTC,CASSEAEGSYTF
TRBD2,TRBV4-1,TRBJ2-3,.,TGCGCCAGCAGCCAAGAAGCGGGGGGGACCACCGATACGCAGTATTTT,CASSQEAGGTTDTQYF
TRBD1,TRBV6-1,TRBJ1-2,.,TGTGCCAGCAGTGAAGCCCACGGGACAGGGAAATGGGGCTACACCTTC,CASSEAHGTGKWGYTF
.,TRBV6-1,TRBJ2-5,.,TGTGCCAGCAGTGAAGAAAGGACAGCCCAAGAGACCCAGTACTTC,CASSEERTAQETQYF